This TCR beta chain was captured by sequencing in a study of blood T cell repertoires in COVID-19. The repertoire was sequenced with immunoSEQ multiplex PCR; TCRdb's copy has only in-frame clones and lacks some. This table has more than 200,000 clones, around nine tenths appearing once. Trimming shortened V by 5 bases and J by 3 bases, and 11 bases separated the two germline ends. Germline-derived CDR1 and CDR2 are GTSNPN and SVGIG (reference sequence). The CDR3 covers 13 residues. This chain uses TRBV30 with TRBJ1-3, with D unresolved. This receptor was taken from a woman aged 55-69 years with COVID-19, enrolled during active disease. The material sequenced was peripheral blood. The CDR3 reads CAWSQKGGNTIYF. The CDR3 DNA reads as TGTGCCTGGTCACAGAAAGGTGGAAACACCATATATTTT.